This T cell receptor beta chain stems from a study of T cells in Graves' hyperthyroidism and ophthalmopathy. Study-wide points: Most thyroid clonotypes that were expanded above 0.001 also turned up in blood. Classification by a 13 V-J model distinguished ophthalmopathy from stable hyperthyroidism.

There were TCR beta CDR3 regions amplified from RNA transcripts. First-round RT-PCR targeting the TCR CDR3 was performed with the HTBI primer set. TCRdb processed the multiplex PCR reads anew with MiXCR; each CDR3 protein has one entry. The sample lists roughly 420,000 distinct CDR3 sequences; around 14% were seen once. The ends were cut back, 5 bases at V and 5 bases at J, with 25 bases in the middle. The germline V gene has CDR1 SGHAT and CDR2 FQNNGV. This CDR3 comprises 17 residues. This clonotype was recorded only once. Its target is unknown. Every diagnosis used clinical symptoms, serum thyroxine and TRAb, thyroid ultrasound and orbital computed tomography.

The chain couples TRBV11-2 to TRBJ2-7; unclear D gene. The sequencing sample was made of blood. The sequence was obtained from a woman under 30 with Graves' hyperthyroidism. In nucleotides, the CDR3 is TGTGCCAGCAGCCCAAGGAGCCGGGCAAGGAAGGGAAACGAGCAGTACTTC. It codes for CASSPRSRARKGNEQYF.